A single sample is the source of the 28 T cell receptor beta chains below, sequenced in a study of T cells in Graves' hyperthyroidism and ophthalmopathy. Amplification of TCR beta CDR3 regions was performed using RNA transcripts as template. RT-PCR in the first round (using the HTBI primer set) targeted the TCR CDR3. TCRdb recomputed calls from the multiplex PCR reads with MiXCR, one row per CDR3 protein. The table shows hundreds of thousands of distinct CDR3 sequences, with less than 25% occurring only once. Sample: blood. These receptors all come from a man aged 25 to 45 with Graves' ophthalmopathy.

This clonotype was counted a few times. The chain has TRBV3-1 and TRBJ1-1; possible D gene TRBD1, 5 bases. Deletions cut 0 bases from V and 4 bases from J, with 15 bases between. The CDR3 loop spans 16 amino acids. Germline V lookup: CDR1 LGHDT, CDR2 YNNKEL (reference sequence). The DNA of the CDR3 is TGTGCCAGCAGCCAAGACCGGGGGAGAATAGGCACTGAAGCTTTCTTT. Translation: CASSQDRGRIGTEAFF.

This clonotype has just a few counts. CDR3 DNA: TGTGCCAGCGCCTTTACAGGCGAGAATTCACCCCTCCACTTT. Encoded protein: CASAFTGENSPLHF. V gene TRBV6-2 or TRBV6-3 combines with J gene TRBJ1-6; TRBD1 is a possible D gene (5 bases). The CDR3 loop spans 14 amino acids. Germline values: CDR1 MNHEY, CDR2 SVGEGT. The V gene lost 8 bases and the J gene lost 7 bases, with 15 bases spanning the gap.

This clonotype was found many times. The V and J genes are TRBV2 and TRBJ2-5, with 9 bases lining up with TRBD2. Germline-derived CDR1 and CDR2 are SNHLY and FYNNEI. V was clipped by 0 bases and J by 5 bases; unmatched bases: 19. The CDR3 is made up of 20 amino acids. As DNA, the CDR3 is TGTGCCAGCAGTGAAGCTTATAGCAGCGGGAGGCGTTTTGGGCGGGAGACCCAGTACTTC. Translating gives CASSEAYSSGRRFGRETQYF.

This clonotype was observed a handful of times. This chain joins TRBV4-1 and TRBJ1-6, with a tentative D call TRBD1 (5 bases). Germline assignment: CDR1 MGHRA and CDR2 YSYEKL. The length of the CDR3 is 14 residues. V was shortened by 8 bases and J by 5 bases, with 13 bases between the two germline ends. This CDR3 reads CASARGTDNSPLHF. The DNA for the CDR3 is TGCGCCAGCGCTCGGGGGACGGATAATTCACCCCTCCACTTT.

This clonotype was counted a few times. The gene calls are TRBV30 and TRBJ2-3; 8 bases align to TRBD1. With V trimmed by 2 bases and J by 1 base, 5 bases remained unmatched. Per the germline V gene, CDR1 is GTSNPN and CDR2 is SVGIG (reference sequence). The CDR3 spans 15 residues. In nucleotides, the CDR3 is TGTGCCTGGAGTTCAACAGGGGGTGGCACAGATACGCAGTATTTT. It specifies CAWSSTGGGTDTQYF.

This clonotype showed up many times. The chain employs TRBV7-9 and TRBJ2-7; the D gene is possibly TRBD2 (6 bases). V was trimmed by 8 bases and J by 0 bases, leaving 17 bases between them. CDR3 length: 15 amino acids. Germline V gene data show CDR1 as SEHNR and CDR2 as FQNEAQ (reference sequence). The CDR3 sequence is CASAPGAVASYEQYF. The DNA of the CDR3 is TGTGCCAGCGCACCGGGAGCGGTAGCCTCCTACGAGCAGTACTTC.

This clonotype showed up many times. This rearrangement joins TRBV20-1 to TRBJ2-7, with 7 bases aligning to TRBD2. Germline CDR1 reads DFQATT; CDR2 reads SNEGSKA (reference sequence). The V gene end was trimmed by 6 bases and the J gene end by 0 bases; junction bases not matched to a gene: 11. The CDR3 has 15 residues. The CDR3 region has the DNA TGCAGTGCCCGAGCGGGCGGGAGTGGCTCCTACGAGCAGTACTTC. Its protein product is CSARAGGSGSYEQYF.

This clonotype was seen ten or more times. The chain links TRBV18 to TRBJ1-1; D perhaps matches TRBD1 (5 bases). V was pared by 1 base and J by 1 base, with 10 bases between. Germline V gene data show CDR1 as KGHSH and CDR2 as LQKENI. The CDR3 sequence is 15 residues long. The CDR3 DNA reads TGTGCCAGCTCACCACAGAGACAGTCGAACACTGAAGCTTTCTTT. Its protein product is CASSPQRQSNTEAFF.

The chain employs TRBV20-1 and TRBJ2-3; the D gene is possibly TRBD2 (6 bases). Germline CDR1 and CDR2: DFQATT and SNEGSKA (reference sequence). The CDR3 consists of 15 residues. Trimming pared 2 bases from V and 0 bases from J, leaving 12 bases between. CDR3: CSARIGSGSTDTQYF. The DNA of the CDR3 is TGCAGTGCTAGAATCGGTAGCGGCAGCACAGATACGCAGTATTTT.

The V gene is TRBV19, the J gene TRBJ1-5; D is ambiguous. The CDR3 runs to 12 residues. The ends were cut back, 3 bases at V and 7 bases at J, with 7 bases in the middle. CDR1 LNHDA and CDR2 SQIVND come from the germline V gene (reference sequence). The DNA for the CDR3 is TGTGCCAGTAGTATCCCTCAACAGCCCCAGCATTTT. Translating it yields CASSIPQQPQHF. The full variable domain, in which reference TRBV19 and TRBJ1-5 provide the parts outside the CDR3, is DGGITQSPKYLFRKEGQNVTLSCEQNLNHDAMYWYRQDPGQGLRLIYYSQIVNDFQKGDIAEGYSVSREKKESFPLTVTSAQKNPTAFYLCASSIPQQPQHFGDGTRLSIL.

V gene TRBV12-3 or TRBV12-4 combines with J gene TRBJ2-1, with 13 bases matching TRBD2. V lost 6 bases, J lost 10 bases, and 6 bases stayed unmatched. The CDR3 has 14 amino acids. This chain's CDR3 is CASSRTSGSPEQFF. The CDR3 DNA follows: TGTGCCAGCAGCCGGACTAGCGGGAGCCCGGAGCAGTTCTTC.

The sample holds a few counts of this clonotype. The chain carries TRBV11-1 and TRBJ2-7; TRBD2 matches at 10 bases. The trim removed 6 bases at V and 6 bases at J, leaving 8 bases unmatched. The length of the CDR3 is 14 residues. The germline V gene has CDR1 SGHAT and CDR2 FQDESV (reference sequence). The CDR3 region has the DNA TGTGCCAGCAGTTGGGTAGCGGGAGGAGGCGAGCAGTACTTC. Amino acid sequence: CASSWVAGGGEQYF.

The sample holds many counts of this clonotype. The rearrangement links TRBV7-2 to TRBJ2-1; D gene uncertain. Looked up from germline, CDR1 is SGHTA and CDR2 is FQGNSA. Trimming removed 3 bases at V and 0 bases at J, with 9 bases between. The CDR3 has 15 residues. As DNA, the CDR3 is TGTGCCAGCAGCTTTTACTCTAGCTCCTACAATGAGCAGTTCTTC. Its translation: CASSFYSSSYNEQFF.

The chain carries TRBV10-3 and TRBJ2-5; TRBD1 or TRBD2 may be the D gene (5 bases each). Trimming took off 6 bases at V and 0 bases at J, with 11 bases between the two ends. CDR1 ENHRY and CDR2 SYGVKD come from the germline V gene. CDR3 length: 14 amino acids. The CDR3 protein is CAIRGDAYQETQYF. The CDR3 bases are TGTGCCATCAGGGGGGATGCGTACCAAGAGACCCAGTACTTC.

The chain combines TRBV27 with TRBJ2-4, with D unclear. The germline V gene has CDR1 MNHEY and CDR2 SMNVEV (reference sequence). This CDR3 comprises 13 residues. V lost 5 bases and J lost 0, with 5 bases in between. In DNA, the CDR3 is TGTGCCAGCAGTCCCCTAGCCAAAAACATTCAGTACTTC. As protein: CASSPLAKNIQYF.

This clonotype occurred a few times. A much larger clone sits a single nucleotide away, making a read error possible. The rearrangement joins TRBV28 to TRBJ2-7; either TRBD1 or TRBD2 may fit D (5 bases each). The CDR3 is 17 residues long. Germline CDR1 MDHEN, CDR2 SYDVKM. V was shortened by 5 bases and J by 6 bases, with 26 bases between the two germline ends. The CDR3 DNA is TGTGCCAGCAGTCTACCCCGCGGGCCAGGGAATCTGTGCGAGCAGTACTTC. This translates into CASSLPRGPGNLCEQYF.

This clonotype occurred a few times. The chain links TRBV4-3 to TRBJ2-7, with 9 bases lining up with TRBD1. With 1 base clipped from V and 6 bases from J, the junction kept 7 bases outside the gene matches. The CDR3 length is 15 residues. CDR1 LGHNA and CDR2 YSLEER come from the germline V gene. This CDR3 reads CASSQAGTGPFEQYF. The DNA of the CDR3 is TGCGCCAGCAGCCAAGCCGGGACAGGGCCATTCGAGCAGTACTTC.

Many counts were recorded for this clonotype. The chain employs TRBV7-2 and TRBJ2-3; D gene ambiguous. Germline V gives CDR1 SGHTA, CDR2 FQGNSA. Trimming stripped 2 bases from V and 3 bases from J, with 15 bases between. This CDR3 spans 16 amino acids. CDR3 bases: TGTGCCAGCAGCTTATACAATGTTGAAGGTACAGATACGCAGTATTTT. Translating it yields CASSLYNVEGTDTQYF.

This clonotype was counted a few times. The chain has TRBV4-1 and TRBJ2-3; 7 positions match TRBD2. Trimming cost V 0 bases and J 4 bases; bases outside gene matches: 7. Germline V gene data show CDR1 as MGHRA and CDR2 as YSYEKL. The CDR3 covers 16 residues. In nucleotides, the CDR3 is TGCGCCAGCAGCCAAGATCCCGGACTAGTTGCAGATACGCAGTATTTT. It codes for CASSQDPGLVADTQYF.

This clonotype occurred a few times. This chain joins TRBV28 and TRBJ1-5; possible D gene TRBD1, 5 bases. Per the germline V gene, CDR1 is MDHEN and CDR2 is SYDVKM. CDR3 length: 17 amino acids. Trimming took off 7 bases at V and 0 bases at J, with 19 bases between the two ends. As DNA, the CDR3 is TGTGCCAGCAACAAGGGGCGGTTGGGTTATAGCAATCAGCCCCAGCATTTT. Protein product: CASNKGRLGYSNQPQHF.

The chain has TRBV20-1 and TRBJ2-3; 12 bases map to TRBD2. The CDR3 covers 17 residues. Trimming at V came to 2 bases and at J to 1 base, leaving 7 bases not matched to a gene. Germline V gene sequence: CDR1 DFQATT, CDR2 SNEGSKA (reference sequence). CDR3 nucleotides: TGCAGTGCTAGAAACCCTAGCGGGAGGGGAGGCACAGATACGCAGTATTTT. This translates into CSARNPSGRGGTDTQYF.

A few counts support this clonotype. In DNA form, the CDR3 reads TGTGCCACCAGTCACCCGGGACTAGCGGGAGTGGATACGCAGTATTTT. The encoded protein is CATSHPGLAGVDTQYF. The chain employs TRBV24-1 and TRBJ2-3, with TRBD2 matching 14 bases. The CDR3 loop spans 16 amino acids. Germline assignment: CDR1 KGHDR and CDR2 SFDVKD. J gave up 6 bases and V 6 bases, and 7 bases lay outside the gene matches.

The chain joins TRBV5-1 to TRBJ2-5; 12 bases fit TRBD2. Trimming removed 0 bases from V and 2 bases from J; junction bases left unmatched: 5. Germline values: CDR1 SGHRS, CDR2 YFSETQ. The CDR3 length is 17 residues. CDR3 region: CASSLGLAGVAQETQYF. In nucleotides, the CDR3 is TGCGCCAGCAGCTTGGGACTAGCGGGAGTCGCACAAGAGACCCAGTACTTC.

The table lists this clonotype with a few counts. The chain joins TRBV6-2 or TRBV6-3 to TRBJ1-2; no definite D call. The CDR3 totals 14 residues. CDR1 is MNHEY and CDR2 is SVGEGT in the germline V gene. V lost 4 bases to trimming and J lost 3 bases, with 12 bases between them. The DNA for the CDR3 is TGTGCCAGCAGTTCAGACGGCGAATACTATGGCTACACCTTC. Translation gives CASSSDGEYYGYTF.

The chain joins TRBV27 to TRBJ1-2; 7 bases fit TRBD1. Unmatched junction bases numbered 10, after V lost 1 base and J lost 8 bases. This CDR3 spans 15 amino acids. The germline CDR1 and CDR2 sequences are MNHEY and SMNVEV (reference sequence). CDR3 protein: CASSLFGRGRGGYTF. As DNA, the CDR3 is TGTGCCAGCAGTTTATTTGGGAGGGGGCGAGGCGGCTACACCTTC.

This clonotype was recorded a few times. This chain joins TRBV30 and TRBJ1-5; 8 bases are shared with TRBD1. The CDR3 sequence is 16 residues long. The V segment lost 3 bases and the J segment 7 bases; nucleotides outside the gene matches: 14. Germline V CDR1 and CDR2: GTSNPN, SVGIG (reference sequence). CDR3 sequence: CAWRGSGGTTGQPQHF. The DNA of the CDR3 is TGTGCCTGGAGGGGTTCAGGGGGCACGACGGGGCAGCCCCAGCATTTT.

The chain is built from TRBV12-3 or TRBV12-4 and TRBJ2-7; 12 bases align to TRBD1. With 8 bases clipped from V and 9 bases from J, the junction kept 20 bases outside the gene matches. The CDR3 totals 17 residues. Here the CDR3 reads CASAAGTGGGSRRVQYF. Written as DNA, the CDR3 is TGTGCCAGCGCTGCAGGGACAGGGGGCGGTTCGCGACGTGTGCAGTACTTC.

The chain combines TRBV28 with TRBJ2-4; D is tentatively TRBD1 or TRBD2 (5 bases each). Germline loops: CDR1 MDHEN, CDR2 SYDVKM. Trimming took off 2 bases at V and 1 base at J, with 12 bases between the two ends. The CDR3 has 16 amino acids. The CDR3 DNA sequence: TGTGCCAGCAGTTTAGGGGGTCCTCCTGCCAAAAACATTCAGTACTTC. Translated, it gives CASSLGGPPAKNIQYF. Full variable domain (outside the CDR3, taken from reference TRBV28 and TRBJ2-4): DVKVTQSSRYLVKRTGEKVFLECVQDMDHENMFWYRQDPGLGLRLIYFSYDVKMKEKGDIPEGYSVSREKKERFSLILESASTNQTSMYLCASSLGGPPAKNIQYFGAGTRLSVL.